This T cell receptor beta chain was sequenced for a study of cytomegalovirus exposure and HLA in healthy donors. Notes on the study in general: Altogether, 164 TCR beta chains were recorded as cytomegalovirus-associated. Common viral pathogens were later found to be apparently linked to several of the most significant clusters. Rare sequences made up most TCRs, while some public TCRs were found in many donors. Likely technical artifact: a cluster of highly shared sequence variants.

Regarding this clone: Its antigen is not known.

Use of 60 Vbeta and 13 Jbeta primers characterized the PCR. The data were produced by immunoSEQ multiplex PCR, yet TCRdb's version contains in-frame clones alone and is incomplete. The sample carries some 190,000 clones, roughly 77% recorded once. Germline CDR1 is MNHEY and CDR2 is SMNVEV (reference sequence). The CDR3 is 18 amino acids. The J segment lost 0 bases and the V segment lost 3 bases, leaving 14 bases of the junction unmatched. Sequenced material: PBMCs. This TCR derives from a woman younger than 45 in good health and CMV-seropositive. J is TRBJ2-7 and V is TRBV27; 7 bases line up with TRBD1. CDR3 amino acids: CASSLGYSGRGPSYEQYF. As DNA, the CDR3 is TGTGCCAGCAGTTTGGGGTACAGCGGAAGGGGGCCCTCCTACGAGCAGTACTTC.